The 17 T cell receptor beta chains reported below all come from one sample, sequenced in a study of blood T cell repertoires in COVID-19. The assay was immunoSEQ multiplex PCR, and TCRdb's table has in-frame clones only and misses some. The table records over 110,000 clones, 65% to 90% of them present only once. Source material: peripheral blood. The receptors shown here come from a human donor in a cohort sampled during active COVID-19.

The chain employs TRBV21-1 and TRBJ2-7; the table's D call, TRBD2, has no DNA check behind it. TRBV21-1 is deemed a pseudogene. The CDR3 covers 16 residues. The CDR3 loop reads CASRRDSGRAVHEQYF. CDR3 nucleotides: TGTGCCAGCAGGAGGGATAGCGGGAGGGCCGTCCACGAGCAGTACTTC.

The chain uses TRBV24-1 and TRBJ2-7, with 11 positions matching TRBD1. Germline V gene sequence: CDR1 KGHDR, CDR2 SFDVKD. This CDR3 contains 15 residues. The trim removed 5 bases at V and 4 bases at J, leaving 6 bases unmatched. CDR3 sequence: CATSAGTGGKYEQYF. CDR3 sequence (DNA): TGTGCCACCAGTGCCGGGACAGGGGGGAAATACGAGCAGTACTTC.

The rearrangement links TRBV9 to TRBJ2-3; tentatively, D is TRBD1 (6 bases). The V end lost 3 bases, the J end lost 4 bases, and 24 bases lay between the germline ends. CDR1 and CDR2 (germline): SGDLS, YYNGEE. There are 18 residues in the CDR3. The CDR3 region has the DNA TGTGCCAGCAGCGACAGACTGCTCGGGCAGGGGATCGCAGATACGCAGTATTTT. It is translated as CASSDRLLGQGIADTQYF.

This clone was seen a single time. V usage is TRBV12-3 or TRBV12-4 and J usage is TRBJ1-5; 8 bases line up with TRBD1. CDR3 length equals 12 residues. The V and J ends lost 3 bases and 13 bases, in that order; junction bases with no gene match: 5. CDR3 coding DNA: TGTGCCAGCAGTTTTTGGGGACAGGTTCAGCATTTT. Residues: CASSFWGQVQHF.

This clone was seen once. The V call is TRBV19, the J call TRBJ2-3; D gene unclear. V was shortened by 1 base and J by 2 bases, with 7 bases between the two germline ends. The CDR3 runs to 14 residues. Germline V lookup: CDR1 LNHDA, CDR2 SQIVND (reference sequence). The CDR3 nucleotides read TGTGCCAGTAGTATAGGGGCAGTCACAGATACGCAGTATTTT. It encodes CASSIGAVTDTQYF. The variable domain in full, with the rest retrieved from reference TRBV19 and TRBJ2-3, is DGGITQSPKYLFRKEGQNVTLSCEQNLNHDAMYWYRQDPGQGLRLIYYSQIVNDFQKGDIAEGYSVSREKKESFPLTVTSAQKNPTAFYLCASSIGAVTDTQYFGPGTRLTVL.

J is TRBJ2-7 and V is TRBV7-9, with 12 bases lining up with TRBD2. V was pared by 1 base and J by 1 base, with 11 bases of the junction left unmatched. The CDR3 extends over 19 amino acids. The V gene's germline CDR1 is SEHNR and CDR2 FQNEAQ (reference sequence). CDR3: CASSLGGLAGQVISYEQYF. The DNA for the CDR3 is TGTGCCAGCAGCTTAGGAGGACTAGCGGGACAGGTTATTTCCTACGAGCAGTACTTC.

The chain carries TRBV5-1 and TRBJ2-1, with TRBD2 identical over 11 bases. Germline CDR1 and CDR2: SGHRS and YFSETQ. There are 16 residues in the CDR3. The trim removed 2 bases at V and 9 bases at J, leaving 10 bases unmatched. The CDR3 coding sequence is TGCGCCAGCAGCTTTGAACTAGCGGGAGAGCCTGGTGAGCAGTTCTTC. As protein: CASSFELAGEPGEQFF.

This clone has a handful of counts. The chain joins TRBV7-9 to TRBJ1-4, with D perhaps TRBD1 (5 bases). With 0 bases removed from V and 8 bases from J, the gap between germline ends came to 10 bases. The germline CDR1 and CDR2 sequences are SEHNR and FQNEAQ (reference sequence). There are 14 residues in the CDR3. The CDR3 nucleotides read TGTGCCAGCAGCTTAGCAGGGGTACCGGAAAAACTGTTTTTT. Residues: CASSLAGVPEKLFF.

CDR3 DNA: TGTGCCAGCAGCGTAGCAGCTTCTAGCAATGCCATCGAGCAGTACTTC. Its protein product is CASSVAASSNAIEQYF. J is TRBJ2-7 and V is TRBV9; tentative D call: TRBD2 (5 bases). In germline, CDR1 is SGDLS, CDR2 YYNGEE. The CDR3 covers 16 residues. The V end was cut by 0 bases, the J end by 6 bases, with 19 bases between.

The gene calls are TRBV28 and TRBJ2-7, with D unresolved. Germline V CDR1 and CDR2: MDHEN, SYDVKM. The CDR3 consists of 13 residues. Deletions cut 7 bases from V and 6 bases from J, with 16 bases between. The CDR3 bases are TGTGCCAGCACAAATCCTAATACCGTCGAGCAGTACTTC. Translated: CASTNPNTVEQYF.

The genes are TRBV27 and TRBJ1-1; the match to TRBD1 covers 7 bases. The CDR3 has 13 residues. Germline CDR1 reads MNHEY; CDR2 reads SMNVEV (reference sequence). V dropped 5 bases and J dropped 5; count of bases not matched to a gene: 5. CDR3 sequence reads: CASSPGTVTEAFF. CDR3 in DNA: TGTGCCAGCAGTCCAGGGACAGTTACTGAAGCTTTCTTT.

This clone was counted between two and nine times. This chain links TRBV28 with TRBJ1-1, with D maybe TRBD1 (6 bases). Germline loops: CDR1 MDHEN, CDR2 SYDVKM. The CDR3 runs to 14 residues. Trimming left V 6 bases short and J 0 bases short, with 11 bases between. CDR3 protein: CASRGHHMNTEAFF. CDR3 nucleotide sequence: TGTGCCAGCAGGGGACACCACATGAACACTGAAGCTTTCTTT.

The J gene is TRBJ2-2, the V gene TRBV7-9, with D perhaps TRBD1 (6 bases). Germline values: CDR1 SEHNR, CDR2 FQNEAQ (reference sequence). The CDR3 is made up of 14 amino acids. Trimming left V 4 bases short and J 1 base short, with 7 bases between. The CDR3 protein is CASSWDKNTGELFF. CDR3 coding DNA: TGTGCCAGCAGCTGGGACAAGAACACCGGGGAGCTGTTTTTT. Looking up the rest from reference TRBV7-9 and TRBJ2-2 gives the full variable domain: DTGVSQNPRHKITKRGQNVTFRCDPISEHNRLYWYRQTLGQGPEFLTYFQNEAQLEKSRLLSDRFSAERPKGSFSTLEIQRTEQGDSAMYLCASSWDKNTGELFFGEGSRLTVL.

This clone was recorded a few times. In nucleotides, the CDR3 is TGTGCCAGCAGGACTAGCGGGAGGGAAACCCAACAGTTCTTC. Translation: CASRTSGRETQQFF. The rearrangement joins TRBV6-5 to TRBJ2-1; 14 bases match TRBD2. The trim removed 6 bases at V and 13 bases at J, leaving 8 bases unmatched. The CDR3 covers 14 residues. Germline V gives CDR1 MNHEY, CDR2 SVGAGI.

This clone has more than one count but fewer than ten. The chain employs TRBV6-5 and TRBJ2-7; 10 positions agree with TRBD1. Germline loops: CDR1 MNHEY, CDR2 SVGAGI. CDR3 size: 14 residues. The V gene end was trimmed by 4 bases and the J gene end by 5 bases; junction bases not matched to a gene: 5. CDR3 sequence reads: CASSSGTGVNEQYF. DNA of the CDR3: TGTGCCAGCAGTTCCGGGACAGGGGTTAACGAGCAGTACTTC.

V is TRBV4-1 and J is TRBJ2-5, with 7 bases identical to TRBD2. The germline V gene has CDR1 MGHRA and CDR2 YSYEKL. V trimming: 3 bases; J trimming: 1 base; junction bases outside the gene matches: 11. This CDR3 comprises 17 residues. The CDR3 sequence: CASSHGFGAGSQETQYF. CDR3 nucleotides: TGCGCCAGCAGCCACGGCTTTGGAGCGGGAAGCCAAGAGACCCAGTACTTC.

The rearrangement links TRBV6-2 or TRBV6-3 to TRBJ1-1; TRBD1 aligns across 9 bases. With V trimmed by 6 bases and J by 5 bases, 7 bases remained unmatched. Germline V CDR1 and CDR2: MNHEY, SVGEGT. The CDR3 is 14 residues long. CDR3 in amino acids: CASSGTGTETEAFF. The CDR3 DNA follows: TGTGCCAGCAGCGGGACAGGGACTGAGACTGAAGCTTTCTTT.